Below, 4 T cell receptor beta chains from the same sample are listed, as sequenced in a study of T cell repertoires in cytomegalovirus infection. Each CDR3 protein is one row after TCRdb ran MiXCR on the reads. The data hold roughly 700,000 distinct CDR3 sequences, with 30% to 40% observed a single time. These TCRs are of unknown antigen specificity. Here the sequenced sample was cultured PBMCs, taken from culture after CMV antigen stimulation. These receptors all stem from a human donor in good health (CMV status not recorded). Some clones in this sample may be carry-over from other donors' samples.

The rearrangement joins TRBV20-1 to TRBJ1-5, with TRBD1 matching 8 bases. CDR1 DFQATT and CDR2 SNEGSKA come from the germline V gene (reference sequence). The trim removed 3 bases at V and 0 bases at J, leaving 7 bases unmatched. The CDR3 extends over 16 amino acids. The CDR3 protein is CSARDRDSYSNQPQHF. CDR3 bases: TGCAGTGCTAGGGACAGGGACAGCTATAGCAATCAGCCCCAGCATTTT.

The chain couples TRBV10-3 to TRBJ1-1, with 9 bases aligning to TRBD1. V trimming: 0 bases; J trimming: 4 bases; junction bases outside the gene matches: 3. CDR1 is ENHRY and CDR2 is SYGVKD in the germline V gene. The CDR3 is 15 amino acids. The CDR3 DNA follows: TGTGCCATCAGTGAGTCGGGACAGGGTCCCACTGAAGCTTTCTTT. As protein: CAISESGQGPTEAFF.

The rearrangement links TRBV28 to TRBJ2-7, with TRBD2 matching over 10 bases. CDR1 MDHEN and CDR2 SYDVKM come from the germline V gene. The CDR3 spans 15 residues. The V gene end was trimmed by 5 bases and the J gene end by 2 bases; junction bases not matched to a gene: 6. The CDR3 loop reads CASSALTSGAYEQYF. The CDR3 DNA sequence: TGTGCCAGCAGTGCCCTAACTAGCGGGGCCTACGAGCAGTACTTC.

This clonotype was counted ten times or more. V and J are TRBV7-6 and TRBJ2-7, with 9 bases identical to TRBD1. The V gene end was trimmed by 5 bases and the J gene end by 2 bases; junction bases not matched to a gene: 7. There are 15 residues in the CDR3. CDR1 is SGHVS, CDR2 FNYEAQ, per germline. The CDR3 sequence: CASSQGQGGPYEQYF. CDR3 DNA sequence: TGTGCCAGCAGCCAGGGACAGGGAGGGCCCTACGAGCAGTACTTC. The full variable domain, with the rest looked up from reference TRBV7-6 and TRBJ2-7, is GAGVSQSPRYKVTKRGQDVALRCDPISGHVSLYWYRQALGQGPEFLTYFNYEAQQDKSGLPNDRFSAERPEGSISTLTIQRTEQRDSAMYRCASSQGQGGPYEQYFGPGTRLTVT.